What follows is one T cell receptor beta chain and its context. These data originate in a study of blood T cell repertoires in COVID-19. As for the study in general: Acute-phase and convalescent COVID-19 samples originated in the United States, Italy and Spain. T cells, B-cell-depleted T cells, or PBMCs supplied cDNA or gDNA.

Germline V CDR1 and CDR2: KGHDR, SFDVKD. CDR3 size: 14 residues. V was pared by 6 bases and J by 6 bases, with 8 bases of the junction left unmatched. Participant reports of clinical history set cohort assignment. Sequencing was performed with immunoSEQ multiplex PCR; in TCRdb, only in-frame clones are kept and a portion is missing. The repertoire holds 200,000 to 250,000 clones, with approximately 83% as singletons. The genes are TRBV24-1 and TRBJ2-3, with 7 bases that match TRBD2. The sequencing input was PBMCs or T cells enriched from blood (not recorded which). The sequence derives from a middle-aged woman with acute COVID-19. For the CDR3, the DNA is TGTGCCACCAGTTCTGTAGGAGCGGGGGATACGCAGTATTTT. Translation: CATSSVGAGDTQYF.